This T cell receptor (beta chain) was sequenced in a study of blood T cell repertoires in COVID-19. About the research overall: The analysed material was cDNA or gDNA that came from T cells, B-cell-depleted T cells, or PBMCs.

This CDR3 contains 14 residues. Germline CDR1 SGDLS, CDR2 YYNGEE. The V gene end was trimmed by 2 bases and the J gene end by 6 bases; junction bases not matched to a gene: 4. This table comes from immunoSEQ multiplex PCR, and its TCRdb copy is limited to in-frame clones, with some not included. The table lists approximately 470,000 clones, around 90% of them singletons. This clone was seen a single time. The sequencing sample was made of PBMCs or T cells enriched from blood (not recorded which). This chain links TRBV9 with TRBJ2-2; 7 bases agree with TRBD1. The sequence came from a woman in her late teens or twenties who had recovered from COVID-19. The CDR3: CASSVIQGPGELFF. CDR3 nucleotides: TGTGCCAGCAGCGTTATACAGGGGCCCGGGGAGCTGTTTTTT.